These T cell receptor beta chains were read from a single sample in a study of T cells in localized non-small cell lung cancer. Repertoires were generated with immunoSEQ multiplex PCR, while TCRdb's copy carries only in-frame clones and drops some. The profile shows 11,000 or so clones, about 85% of them singletons. Sequences were derived from peripheral blood, sampled before any cancer treatment. All receptors derive from a male donor aged 60 or over with stage III lung adenocarcinoma. Both conserved end residues are part of each CDR3. D genes are given only for firm matches. For some rows the clone size is stated as once, few or many, or as a class when expanded; others skip it.

TRBJ1-2 once . TRBV11-1 CASSFPPNYGYTF TGTGCCAGCAGCTTCCCCCCTAACTATGGCTACACCTTC
TRBJ1-2 . . TRBV29-1 CSVEDRLYGYTF TGCAGCGTTGAAGATCGCCTCTATGGCTACACCTTC
TRBJ2-1 . . TRBV5-1 CASKERSAYNEQFF TGCGCCAGCAAGGAGCGATCCGCCTACAATGAGCAGTTCTTC
TRBJ1-2 . . TRBV6-5 CASKGQSNYGYTF TGTGCCAGCAAAGGGCAGAGTAACTATGGCTACACCTTC
TRBJ2-7 . . TRBV7-9 CASSVTYEQYF TGTGCCAGCAGCGTCACCTACGAGCAGTACTTC
TRBJ1-1 . . TRBV7-2 CASSPRPGIPAFF TGTGCCAGCAGCCCTAGGCCGGGGATACCAGCTTTCTTT
TRBJ1-6 . TRBD1 TRBV7-9 CASSFGTGLSYNSPLHF TGTGCCAGCAGCTTTGGGACAGGCCTCTCCTATAATTCACCCCTCCACTTT
TRBJ2-5 . TRBD1 TRBV5-4 CASSQPEGQGAGTQYF TGTGCCAGCAGCCAACCCGAGGGACAGGGCGCGGGGACCCAGTACTTC
TRBJ1-4 . . TRBV9 CASSVTATTSTNEKLFF TGTGCCAGCAGCGTCACGGCGACCACCTCAACTAATGAAAAACTGTTTTTT
TRBJ2-3 . . TRBV5-1 CASSRGNSGPDTQYF TGCGCCAGCAGCCGCGGAAACTCAGGACCAGATACGCAGTATTTT
TRBJ2-7 . . TRBV11-2 CASSLGTVTYEQYF TGTGCCAGCAGCTTAGGGACAGTCACCTACGAGCAGTACTTC
TRBJ2-3 . TRBD2 TRBV9 CASRGGSTDTQYF TGTGCCAGCCGGGGGGGGAGCACAGATACGCAGTATTTT
TRBJ2-5 . . TRBV4-3 CASSQERREWYQETQYF TGCGCCAGCAGCCAAGAGCGCAGGGAGTGGTACCAAGAGACCCAGTACTTC
TRBJ1-5 . TRBD1 TRBV7-9 CASSFGTGGNQPQHF TGTGCCAGCAGCTTTGGGACAGGGGGCAATCAGCCCCAGCATTTT
TRBJ2-7 . . TRBV15 CATSRGKGGNHEQYF TGTGCCACCAGCCGAGGGAAAGGAGGGAACCACGAGCAGTACTTC
TRBJ2-7 once . TRBV25-1 CASSDTSYEQYF TGTGCCAGCAGTGACACCTCCTACGAGCAGTACTTC
TRBJ2-5 . TRBD2 TRBV6-1 CASSGGLAGGRVTQYF TGTGCCAGCAGTGGAGGACTAGCGGGGGGGCGGGTGACCCAGTACTTC
TRBJ1-1 few . TRBV7-9 CASSLGAVEAFF TGTGCCAGCAGCCTCGGGGCGGTTGAAGCTTTCTTT
TRBJ2-1 . . TRBV21-1 CASRQGGCNEQFF TGTGCCAGCAGGCAGGGAGGTTGCAATGAGCAGTTCTTC
TRBJ1-5 . . TRBV7-9 CASSLGGGAVQPQHF TGTGCCAGCAGCTTAGGGGGGGGCGCGGTCCAGCCCCAGCATTTT
TRBJ2-1 . . TRBV4-3 CASGEGVSYNEQFF TGCGCCAGCGGCGAGGGGGTCTCCTACAATGAGCAGTTCTTC
TRBJ2-7 . . TRBV7-8 CASSLTWAYEQYF TGTGCCAGCAGCTTAACTTGGGCCTACGAGCAGTACTTC
TRBJ2-5 . . TRBV6-4 CASILGGAETQYF TGTGCCAGCATCCTAGGGGGGGCAGAGACCCAGTACTTC
TRBJ1-1 . . TRBV21-1 CASSKAPDPEAFF TGTGCCAGCAGCAAAGCTCCCGACCCCGAAGCTTTCTTT
TRBJ1-1 . . TRBV13 CASTRSVGAVTEAFF TGTGCCAGCACCAGAAGCGTGGGCGCGGTCACTGAAGCTTTCTTT
TRBJ2-3 . . TRBV7-8 CATQLRDTSTDTQYF TGTGCCACCCAGCTTAGGGACACTAGCACAGATACGCAGTATTTT
TRBJ2-7 . TRBD1 TRBV27 CASSSSWTGMGEQYF TGTGCCAGCTCCTCTTCCTGGACAGGGATGGGGGAGCAGTACTTC
TRBJ2-5 . TRBD2 TRBV7-8 CASSLAAGEETQYF TGTGCCAGCAGCTTAGCGGCGGGGGAAGAGACCCAGTACTTC
TRBJ2-2 few TRBD1 TRBV7-2 CASSSHHNRGAGELFF TGTGCCAGCAGCTCACACCACAACAGGGGAGCCGGGGAGCTGTTTTTT
TRBJ2-1 . . TRBV7-9 CASTPLRTWEQFF TGTGCCAGCACCCCTCTCCGGACTTGGGAGCAGTTCTTC
TRBJ2-1 . TRBD2 TRBV29-1 CSVIAGSSYNEQFF TGCAGCGTGATAGCGGGTAGCTCCTACAATGAGCAGTTCTTC
TRBJ2-5 . TRBD2 TRBV11-2 CASSPGGAPETQYF TGTGCCAGCAGCCCCGGGGGGGCCCCAGAGACCCAGTACTTC
TRBJ1-2 . . TRBV19 CASSPRDPGGGYGYTF TGTGCCAGTAGTCCCCGAGACCCCGGGGGTGGCTATGGCTACACCTTC
TRBJ1-1 . TRBD1 TRBV6-1 CASSPWTGENTEAFF TGTGCCAGCAGTCCTTGGACAGGGGAGAACACTGAAGCTTTCTTT
TRBJ1-4 . . TRBV5-1 CASSLNQGANEKLFF TGCGCCAGCAGCTTAAACCAGGGTGCTAATGAAAAACTGTTTTTT
TRBJ2-7 . . TRBV6-1 CASSITLAGKYF TGTGCCAGCAGTATCACCCTGGCAGGGAAGTACTTC
TRBJ1-5 few . TRBV28 CASSFSGMSNQPQHF TGTGCCAGCAGTTTTTCAGGGATGAGCAATCAGCCCCAGCATTTT
TRBJ2-1 . TRBD2 TRBV4-1 CASSQGFLAGGPRYNEQFF TGCGCCAGCAGCCAAGGATTTCTAGCGGGAGGGCCAAGGTACAATGAGCAGTTCTTC
TRBJ1-6 . . TRBV10-3 CAISESDRNNSPLHF TGTGCCATCAGTGAGTCGGACAGAAATAATTCACCCCTCCACTTT
TRBJ1-6 . . TRBV10-3 CANRVKEDSPLHF TGTGCCAACAGGGTAAAAGAAGATTCACCCCTCCACTTT
TRBJ2-1 . TRBD1 TRBV9 CASSVRGLRGSYNEQFF TGTGCCAGCAGCGTGAGGGGGCTACGAGGCTCCTACAATGAGCAGTTCTTC
TRBJ2-5 . . TRBV7-6 CASSLGPGSYQETQYF TGTGCCAGCAGCTTAGGGCCAGGAAGTTATCAAGAGACCCAGTACTTC
TRBJ2-3 few TRBD1 TRBV19 CASRKQGAGDTQYF TGTGCCAGTAGGAAACAGGGGGCAGGAGATACGCAGTATTTT
TRBJ1-2 . . TRBV6-5 CASGPRRALSGYTF TGTGCCAGCGGCCCGAGGAGGGCTCTATCCGGCTACACCTTC
TRBJ2-3 . . TRBV21-1 CAREGADTQYF TGTGCCAGAGAGGGGGCAGATACGCAGTATTTT
TRBJ1-1 . . TRBV5-4 CASSRETRNTEAFF TGTGCCAGCAGCCGAGAGACCCGCAACACTGAAGCTTTCTTT
TRBJ1-5 . TRBD1 TRBV19 CASRTGQGLNQPQHF TGTGCCAGTAGAACGGGACAGGGATTGAATCAGCCCCAGCATTTT
TRBJ2-3 . TRBD2 TRBV7-2 CASSLRVAGGPFSDTQYF TGTGCCAGCAGCTTAAGAGTAGCGGGAGGGCCCTTCTCAGATACGCAGTATTTT
TRBJ1-2 . . TRBV10-3 CATRTDYGYTF TGTGCCACCAGGACAGACTATGGCTACACCTTC
TRBJ2-5 . TRBD1 TRBV14 CASSPRTGMKTQYF TGTGCCAGCAGCCCCCGGACAGGGATGAAGACCCAGTACTTC
TRBJ2-5 . TRBD1 TRBV5-4 CASSLGQQTRETQYF TGTGCCAGCAGCCTGGGACAGCAGACAAGAGAGACCCAGTACTTC
TRBJ2-7 . . TRBV4-3 CASSQSVSGHRPYEQYF TGCGCCAGCAGCCAATCAGTCAGTGGACACCGGCCTTACGAGCAGTACTTC
TRBJ1-1 . . TRBV19 CASSIAVRMNTEAFF TGTGCCAGTAGTATCGCGGTGCGAATGAACACTGAAGCTTTCTTT